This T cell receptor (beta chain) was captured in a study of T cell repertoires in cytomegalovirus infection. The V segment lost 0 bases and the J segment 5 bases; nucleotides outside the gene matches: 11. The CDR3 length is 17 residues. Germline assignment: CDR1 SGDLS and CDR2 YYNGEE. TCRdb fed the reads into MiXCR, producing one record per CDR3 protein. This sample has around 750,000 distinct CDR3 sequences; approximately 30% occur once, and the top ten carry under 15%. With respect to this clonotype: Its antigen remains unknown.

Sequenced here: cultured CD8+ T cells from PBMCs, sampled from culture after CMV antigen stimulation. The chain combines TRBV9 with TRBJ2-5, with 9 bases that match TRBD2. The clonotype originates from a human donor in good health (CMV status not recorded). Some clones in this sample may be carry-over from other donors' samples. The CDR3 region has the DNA TGTGCCAGCAGCGTAGGGGTGGGCGGGGGGGCCCTTGAGACCCAGTACTTC. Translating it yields CASSVGVGGGALETQYF.